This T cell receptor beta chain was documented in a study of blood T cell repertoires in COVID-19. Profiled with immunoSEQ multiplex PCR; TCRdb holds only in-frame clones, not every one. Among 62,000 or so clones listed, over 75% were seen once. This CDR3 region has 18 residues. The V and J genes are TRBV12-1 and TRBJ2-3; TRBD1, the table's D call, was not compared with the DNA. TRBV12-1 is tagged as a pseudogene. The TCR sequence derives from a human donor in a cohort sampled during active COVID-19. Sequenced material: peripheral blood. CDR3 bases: TGTGCCAGCAGCTTTGTCGGGACAGGGTTCCCGGACACAGATACGCAGTATTTT. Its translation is CASSFVGTGFPDTDTQYF.